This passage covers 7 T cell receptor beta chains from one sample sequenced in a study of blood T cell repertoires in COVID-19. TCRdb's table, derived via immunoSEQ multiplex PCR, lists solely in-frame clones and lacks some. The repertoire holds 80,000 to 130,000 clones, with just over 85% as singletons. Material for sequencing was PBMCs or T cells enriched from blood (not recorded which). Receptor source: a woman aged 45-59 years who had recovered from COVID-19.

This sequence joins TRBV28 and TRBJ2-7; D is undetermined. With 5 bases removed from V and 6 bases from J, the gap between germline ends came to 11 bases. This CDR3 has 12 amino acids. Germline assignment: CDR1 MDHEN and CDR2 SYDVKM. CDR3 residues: CASSPPYLEQYF. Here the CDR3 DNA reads TGTGCCAGCAGTCCGCCCTACCTCGAGCAGTACTTC.

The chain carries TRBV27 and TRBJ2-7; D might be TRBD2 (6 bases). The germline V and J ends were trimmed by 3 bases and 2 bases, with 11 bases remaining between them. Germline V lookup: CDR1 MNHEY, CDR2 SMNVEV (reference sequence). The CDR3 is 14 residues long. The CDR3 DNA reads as TGTGCCAGCAGTTTCGCGGGAAGGACCTACGAGCAGTACTTC. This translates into CASSFAGRTYEQYF.

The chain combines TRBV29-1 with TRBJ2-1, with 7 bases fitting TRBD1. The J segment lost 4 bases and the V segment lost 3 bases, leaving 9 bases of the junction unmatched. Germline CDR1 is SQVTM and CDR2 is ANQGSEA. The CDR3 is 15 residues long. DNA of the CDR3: TGCAGCGTTGATGACCCCGGGACAGTTTACAATGAGCAGTTCTTC. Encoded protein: CSVDDPGTVYNEQFF.

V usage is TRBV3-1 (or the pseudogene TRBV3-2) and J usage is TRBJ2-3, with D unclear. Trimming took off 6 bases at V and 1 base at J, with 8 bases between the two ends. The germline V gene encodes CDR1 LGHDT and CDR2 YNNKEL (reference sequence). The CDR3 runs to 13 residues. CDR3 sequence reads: CASRGAGTDTQYF. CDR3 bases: TGTGCCAGCAGGGGTGCGGGCACAGATACGCAGTATTTT.

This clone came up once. CDR3 amino acids: CATSRVYVVSSRVRNTEAFF. CDR3 DNA sequence: TGTGCCACCAGCAGAGTTTACGTGGTTTCGAGCCGGGTTAGGAACACTGAAGCTTTCTTT. The V and J genes are TRBV15 and TRBJ1-1; D not resolved. The CDR3 runs 20 residues. Trimming shortened V by 1 base and J by 1 base, and 25 bases separated the two germline ends. Germline-derived CDR1 and CDR2 are LNHNV and YYDKDF (reference sequence).

The CDR3 is CAWSGGQGTSPQHF. CDR3 sequence (DNA): TGTGCCTGGAGTGGGGGACAGGGGACGTCGCCCCAGCATTTT. The genes are TRBV30 and TRBJ1-5; 10 bases line up with TRBD1. J gave up 9 bases and V 1 base, and 6 bases lay outside the gene matches. This CDR3 has 14 residues. Per germline, CDR1 GTSNPN and CDR2 SVGIG (reference sequence).

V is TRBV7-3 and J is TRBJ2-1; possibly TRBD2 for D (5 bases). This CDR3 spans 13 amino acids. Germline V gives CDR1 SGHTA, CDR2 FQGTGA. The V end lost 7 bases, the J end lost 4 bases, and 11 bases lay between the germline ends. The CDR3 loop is CASTLSGYNEQFF. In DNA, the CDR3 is TGTGCCAGCACCCTATCGGGATACAATGAGCAGTTCTTC.